This entry lists 7 T cell receptor beta chains sequenced from one sample in a study of CD8+ T cells in alopecia areata. Reverse transcription of extracted RNA yielded cDNA, which provided the sequencing template. TCRdb's copy holds only in-frame clones and misses some; the assay was immunoSEQ multiplex PCR. Of a few hundred thousand clones in the sample, around two fifths are singletons; the top ten hold just under 0.5%. Treatment specified: oral pan-JAK inhibitor, 5-10 mg twice daily. Sequences were derived from CD4+ T cells sorted from blood, sampled at roughly week 30, from a patient treated with tofacitinib. These TCRs come from a human donor with alopecia areata.

V and J are TRBV27 and TRBJ2-4, with D perhaps TRBD1 (7 bases). The V end lost 3 bases, the J end lost 9 bases, and 15 bases lay between the germline ends. CDR1 and CDR2 from the germline V gene are MNHEY and SMNVEV (reference sequence). The CDR3 length is 14 residues. The CDR3 coding sequence is TGTGCCAGCAGTTTCAACAGGGGAGGCGGCATTCAGTACTTC. Protein: CASSFNRGGGIQYF.

This clone turned up a few times. V and J are TRBV9 and TRBJ2-4, with D possibly being TRBD2 (5 bases). The CDR3 is 15 amino acids. V gave up 5 bases and J gave up 1 base, with 13 bases separating them. Germline V lookup: CDR1 SGDLS, CDR2 YYNGEE. CDR3 sequence: CASSGVPGAKNIQYF. The CDR3 bases are TGTGCCAGCAGTGGGGTCCCGGGGGCCAAAAACATTCAGTACTTC. The complete variable domain, with remaining parts taken from reference TRBV9 and TRBJ2-4, reads DSGVTQTPKHLITATGQRVTLRCSPRSGDLSVYWYQQSLDQGLQFLIQYYNGEERAKGNILERFSAQQFPDLHSELNLSSLELGDSALYFCASSGVPGAKNIQYFGAGTRLSVL.

The gene calls are TRBV9 and TRBJ2-5; 8 bases are shared with TRBD2. Germline CDR1 and CDR2: SGDLS and YYNGEE. Unmatched junction bases numbered 20, after V lost 3 bases and J lost 4 bases. The CDR3 consists of 19 residues. CDR3 sequence: CASSAQDGLARGVGETQYF. CDR3 nucleotide sequence: TGTGCCAGCAGCGCCCAAGATGGACTAGCCCGCGGCGTAGGAGAGACCCAGTACTTC.

Concerning this clone itself: This same CDR3 is encoded by further DNA sequences in the sample. The chain is built from TRBV6-5 and TRBJ1-4; D is ambiguous. The V end lost 6 bases, the J end lost 8 bases, and 10 bases lay between the germline ends. Per the germline V gene, CDR1 is MNHEY and CDR2 is SVGAGI. The CDR3 runs 12 residues. In DNA form, the CDR3 reads TGTGCCAGCAGGGCAATAGGGGAAAAACTGTTTTTT. It encodes CASRAIGEKLFF.

The chain joins TRBV6-1 to TRBJ1-5; D is undetermined. The germline V gene has CDR1 MNHNS and CDR2 SASEGT. This CDR3 has 17 residues. The ends were cut back, 2 bases at V and 2 bases at J, with 16 bases in the middle. CDR3 coding DNA: TGTGCCAGCAGTGAATCGCCCGCTCTTAGCGGCAATCAGCCCCAGCATTTT. Its protein product is CASSESPALSGNQPQHF.

Concerning this clone: At one boundary the junction diverges from the germline segment, which might be a read error. The CDR3 reads CASSLGGQENEQYF. CDR3 bases: TGTGCTAGCAGCTTGGGAGGACAGGAAAACGAGCAGTACTTC. The rearrangement uses TRBV7-7 and TRBJ2-7, with D perhaps matching TRBD1 (7 bases). Germline-derived CDR1 and CDR2 are SSHAT and FNYEAQ (reference sequence). The CDR3 has 14 residues.

This clone was detected only a few times. V is TRBV7-9 and J is TRBJ1-4, with D possibly being TRBD1 (5 bases). This CDR3 has 15 residues. Between the trimmed V and J ends, which lost 5 bases and 0 bases, there was a span of 10 bases. Germline V CDR1 and CDR2: SEHNR, FQNEAQ (reference sequence). This chain's CDR3 is CASSPQGSTNEKLFF. CDR3 DNA: TGTGCCAGCAGCCCGCAGGGATCAACTAATGAAAAACTGTTTTTT. Complete variable domain (other parts from reference TRBV7-9 and TRBJ1-4): DTGVSQNPRHKITKRGQNVTFRCDPISEHNRLYWYRQTLGQGPEFLTYFQNEAQLEKSRLLSDRFSAERPKGSFSTLEIQRTEQGDSAMYLCASSPQGSTNEKLFFGSGTQLSVL.